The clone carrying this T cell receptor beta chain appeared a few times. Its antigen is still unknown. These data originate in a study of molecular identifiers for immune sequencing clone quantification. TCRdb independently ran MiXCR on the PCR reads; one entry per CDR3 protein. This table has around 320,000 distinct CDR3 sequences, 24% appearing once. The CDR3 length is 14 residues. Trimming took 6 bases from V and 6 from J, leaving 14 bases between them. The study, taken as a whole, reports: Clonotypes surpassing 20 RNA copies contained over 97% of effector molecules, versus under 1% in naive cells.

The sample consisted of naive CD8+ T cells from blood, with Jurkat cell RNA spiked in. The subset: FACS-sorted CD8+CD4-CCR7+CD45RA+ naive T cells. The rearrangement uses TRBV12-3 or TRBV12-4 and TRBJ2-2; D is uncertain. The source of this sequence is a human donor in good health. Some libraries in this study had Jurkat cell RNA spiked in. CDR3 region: CASSPDGAAGELFF. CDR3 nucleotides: TGTGCCAGCAGCCCCGACGGAGCCGCCGGGGAGCTGTTTTTT.